This TCR beta chain was sequenced for a study of cytomegalovirus exposure and HLA in healthy donors. Points from the study as a whole: Specific recognition of CMV antigens was confirmed in vitro for a few chains (all CMV-associated). As a later analysis revealed, the rate of TCR association differed by HLA locus, with DRB1 most and HLA-C fewest. Previous analysis showed most TCR beta V segments were productive about 87% or about 30% of the time. Reported findings show TCR beta sequences accurately forecast HLA-A and HLA-B alleles in most subjects.

PCR used 60 Vbeta primers and 13 Jbeta primers. Libraries were prepared by immunoSEQ multiplex PCR; TCRdb keeps only in-frame clonotypes and omits some of them. The profile covers 110,000 or so clones, with 76% appearing a single time and roughly 12% taken by the ten largest. The CDR3 is 11 amino acids. Trimming removed 3 bases from V and 13 bases from J, with 13 bases in between. Germline CDR1 reads MNHNS; CDR2 reads SASEGT. As to this clone: The target antigen is unknown.

Material: PBMCs. This chain connects TRBV6-1 to TRBJ2-7; D is ambiguous. The sequence came from a woman aged 40 to 50 in good health and CMV-seropositive. The CDR3 sequence is CASSELGRSYF. DNA for the CDR3: TGTGCCAGCAGTGAGCTAGGCAGATCTTACTTC.